The clone carrying this T cell receptor beta chain was seen just once. This CDR3 comprises 15 residues. The germline V and J ends were trimmed by 2 bases and 0 bases, with 11 bases remaining between them. Germline values: CDR1 SGHRS, CDR2 YFSETQ. This table comes from immunoSEQ multiplex PCR, and its TCRdb copy is limited to in-frame clones, with some not included. This table has about 48,000 clones, approximately 85% appearing once. This record comes from a study of T cell changes during pregnancy in multiple sclerosis. The TCR sequence derives from a female donor with multiple sclerosis, enrolled in a pregnancy study. V and J are TRBV5-1 and TRBJ1-1, with D maybe TRBD1 (6 bases). This sample comprised CD4+ T cells from peripheral blood mononuclear cells, obtained in the second trimester of pregnancy. DNA of the CDR3: TGCGCCAGCAGCTTTGGGGGGGGCCTGAACACTGAAGCTTTCTTT. It codes for CASSFGGGLNTEAFF.